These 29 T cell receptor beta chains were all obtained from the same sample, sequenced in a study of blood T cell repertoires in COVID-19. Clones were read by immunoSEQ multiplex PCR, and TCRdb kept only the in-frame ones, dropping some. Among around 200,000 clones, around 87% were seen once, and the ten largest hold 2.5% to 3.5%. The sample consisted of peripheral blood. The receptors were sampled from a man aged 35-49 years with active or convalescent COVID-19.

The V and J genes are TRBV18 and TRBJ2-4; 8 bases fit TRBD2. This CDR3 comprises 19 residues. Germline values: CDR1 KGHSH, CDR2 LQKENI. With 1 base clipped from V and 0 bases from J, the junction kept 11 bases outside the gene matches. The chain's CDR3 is CASSPRTSGGLGAKNIQYF. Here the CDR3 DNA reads TGTGCCAGCTCACCACGAACTTCGGGAGGGTTGGGAGCCAAAAACATTCAGTACTTC.

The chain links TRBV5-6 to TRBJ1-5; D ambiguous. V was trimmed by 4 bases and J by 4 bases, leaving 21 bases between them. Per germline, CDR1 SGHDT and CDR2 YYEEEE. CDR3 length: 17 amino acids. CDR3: CASSASGRPNLNQPQHF. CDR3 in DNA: TGTGCCAGCAGCGCAAGCGGTAGGCCAAACCTTAATCAGCCCCAGCATTTT.

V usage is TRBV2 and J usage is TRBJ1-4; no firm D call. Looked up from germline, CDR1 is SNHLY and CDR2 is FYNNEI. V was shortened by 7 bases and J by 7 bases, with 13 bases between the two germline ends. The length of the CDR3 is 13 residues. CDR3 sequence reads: CASKREQSEKLFF. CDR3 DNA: TGTGCCAGCAAACGGGAACAGAGTGAAAAACTGTTTTTT.

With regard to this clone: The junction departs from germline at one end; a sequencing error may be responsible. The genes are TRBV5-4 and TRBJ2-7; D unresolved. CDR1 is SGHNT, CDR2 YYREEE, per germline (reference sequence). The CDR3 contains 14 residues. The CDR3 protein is CASSPGSASSEQYF. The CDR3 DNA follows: TGTGCCAGCAGCCCCGGGTCGGCTTCCTCCGAGCAGTACTTC.

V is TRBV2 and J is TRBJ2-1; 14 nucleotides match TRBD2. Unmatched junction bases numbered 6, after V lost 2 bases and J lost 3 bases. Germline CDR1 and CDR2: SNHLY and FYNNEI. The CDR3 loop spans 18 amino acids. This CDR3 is CASSEWTSGGLYYNEQFF. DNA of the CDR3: TGTGCCAGCAGTGAATGGACTAGCGGGGGGCTATACTACAATGAGCAGTTCTTC.

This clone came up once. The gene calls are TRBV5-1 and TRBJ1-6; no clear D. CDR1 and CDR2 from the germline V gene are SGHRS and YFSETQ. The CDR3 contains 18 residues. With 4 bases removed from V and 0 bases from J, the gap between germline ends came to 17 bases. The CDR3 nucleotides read TGCGCCAGCAGCCAGGATGTGGGCTCCAGCTCCTATAATTCACCCCTCCACTTT. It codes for CASSQDVGSSSYNSPLHF.

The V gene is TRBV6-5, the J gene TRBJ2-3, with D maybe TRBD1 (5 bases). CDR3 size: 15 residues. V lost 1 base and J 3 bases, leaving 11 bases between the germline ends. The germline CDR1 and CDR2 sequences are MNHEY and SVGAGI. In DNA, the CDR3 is TGTGCCAGCAGTTACTATGCAGGGTCGACAGATACGCAGTATTTT. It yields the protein CASSYYAGSTDTQYF.

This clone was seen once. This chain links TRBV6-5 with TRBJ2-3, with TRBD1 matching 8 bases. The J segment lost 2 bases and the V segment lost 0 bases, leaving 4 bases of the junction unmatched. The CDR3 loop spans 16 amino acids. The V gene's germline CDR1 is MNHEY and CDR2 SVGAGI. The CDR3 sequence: CASSYSLTGVTDTQYF. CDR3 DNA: TGTGCCAGCAGTTACTCCTTGACAGGGGTCACAGATACGCAGTATTTT.

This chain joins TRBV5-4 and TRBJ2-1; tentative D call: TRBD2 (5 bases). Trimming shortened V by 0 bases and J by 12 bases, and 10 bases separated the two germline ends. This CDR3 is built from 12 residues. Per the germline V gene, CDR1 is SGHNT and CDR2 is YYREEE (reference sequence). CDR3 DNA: TGTGCCAGCAGCTTGGAGGCCGCGGGGCAGTTCTTC. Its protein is CASSLEAAGQFF.

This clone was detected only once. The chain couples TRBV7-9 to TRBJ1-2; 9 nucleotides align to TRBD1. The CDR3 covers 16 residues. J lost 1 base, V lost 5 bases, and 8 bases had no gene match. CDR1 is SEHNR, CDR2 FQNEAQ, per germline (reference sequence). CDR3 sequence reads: CASSPDRGQDNYGYTF. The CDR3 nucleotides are TGTGCCAGCAGCCCGGACAGGGGCCAGGATAACTATGGCTACACCTTC.

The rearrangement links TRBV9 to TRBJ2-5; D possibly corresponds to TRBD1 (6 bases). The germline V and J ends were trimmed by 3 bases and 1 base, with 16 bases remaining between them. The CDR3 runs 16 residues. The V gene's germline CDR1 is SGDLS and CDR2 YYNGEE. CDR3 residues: CASSALEEDSQETQYF. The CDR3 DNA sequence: TGTGCCAGCAGCGCACTCGAAGAGGACAGCCAAGAGACCCAGTACTTC.

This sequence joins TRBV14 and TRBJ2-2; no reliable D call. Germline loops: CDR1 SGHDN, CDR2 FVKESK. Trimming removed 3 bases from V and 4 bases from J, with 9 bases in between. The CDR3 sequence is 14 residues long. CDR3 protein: CASSQQSLTGELFF. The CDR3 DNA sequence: TGTGCCAGCAGCCAGCAATCACTCACCGGGGAGCTGTTTTTT.

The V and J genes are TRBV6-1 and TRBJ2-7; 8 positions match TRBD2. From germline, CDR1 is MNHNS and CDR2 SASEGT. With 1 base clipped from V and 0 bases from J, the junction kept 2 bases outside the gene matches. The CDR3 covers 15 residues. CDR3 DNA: TGTGCCAGCAGTGAAGTAGCGGGGAGCTCCTACGAGCAGTACTTC. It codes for CASSEVAGSSYEQYF.

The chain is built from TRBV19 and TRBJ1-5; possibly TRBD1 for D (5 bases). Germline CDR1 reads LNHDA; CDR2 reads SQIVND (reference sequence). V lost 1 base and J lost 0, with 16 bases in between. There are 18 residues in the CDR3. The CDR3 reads CASSIGGGGTLSNQPQHF. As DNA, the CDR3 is TGTGCCAGTAGTATAGGGGGGGGAGGGACCCTTAGCAATCAGCCCCAGCATTTT.

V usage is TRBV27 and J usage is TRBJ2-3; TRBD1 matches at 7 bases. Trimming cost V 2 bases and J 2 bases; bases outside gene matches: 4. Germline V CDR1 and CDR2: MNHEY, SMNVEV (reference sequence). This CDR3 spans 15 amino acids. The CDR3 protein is CASSLRGQNTDTQYF. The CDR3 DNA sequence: TGTGCCAGCAGTTTAAGGGGACAGAACACAGATACGCAGTATTTT.

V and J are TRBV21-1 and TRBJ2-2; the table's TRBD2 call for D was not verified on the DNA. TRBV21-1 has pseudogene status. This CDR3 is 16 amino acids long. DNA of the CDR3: TGTGCCAGCAGCAAACCCCAGGAGGGGAACACCGGGGAGCTGTTTTTT. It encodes CASSKPQEGNTGELFF.

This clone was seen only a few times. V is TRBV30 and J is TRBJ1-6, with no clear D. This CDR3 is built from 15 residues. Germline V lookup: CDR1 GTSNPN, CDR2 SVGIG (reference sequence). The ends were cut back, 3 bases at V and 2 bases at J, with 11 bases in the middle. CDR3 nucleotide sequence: TGTGCCTGGAGATTGGGGAGTACCTATAATTCACCCCTCCACTTT. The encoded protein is CAWRLGSTYNSPLHF.

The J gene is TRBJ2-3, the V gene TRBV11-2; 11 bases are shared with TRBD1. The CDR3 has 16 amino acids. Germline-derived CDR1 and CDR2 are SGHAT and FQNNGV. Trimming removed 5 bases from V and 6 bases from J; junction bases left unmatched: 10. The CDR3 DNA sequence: TGTGCCAGCAGCAACCGGGACAGGGGGGAGGAGGATACGCAGTATTTT. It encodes CASSNRDRGEEDTQYF. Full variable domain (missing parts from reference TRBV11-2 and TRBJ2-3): EAGVAQSPRYKIIEKRQSVAFWCNPISGHATLYWYQQILGQGPKLLIQFQNNGVVDDSQLPKDRFSAERLKGVDSTLKIQPAKLEDSAVYLCASSNRDRGEEDTQYFGPGTRLTVL.

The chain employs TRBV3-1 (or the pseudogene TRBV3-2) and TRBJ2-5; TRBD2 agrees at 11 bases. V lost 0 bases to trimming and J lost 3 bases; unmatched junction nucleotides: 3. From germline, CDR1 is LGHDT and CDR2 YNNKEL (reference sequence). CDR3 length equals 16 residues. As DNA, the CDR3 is TGTGCCAGCAGCCAAGAACCGGGACTAGCGGAAGAGACCCAGTACTTC. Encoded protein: CASSQEPGLAEETQYF.

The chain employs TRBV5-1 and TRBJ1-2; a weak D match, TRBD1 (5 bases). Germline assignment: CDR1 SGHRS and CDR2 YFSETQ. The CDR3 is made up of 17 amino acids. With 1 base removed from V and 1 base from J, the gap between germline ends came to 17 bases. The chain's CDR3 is CASSLRGRGGSNYGYTF. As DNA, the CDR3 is TGCGCCAGCAGCTTGAGGGGCCGCGGGGGAAGTAACTATGGCTACACCTTC.

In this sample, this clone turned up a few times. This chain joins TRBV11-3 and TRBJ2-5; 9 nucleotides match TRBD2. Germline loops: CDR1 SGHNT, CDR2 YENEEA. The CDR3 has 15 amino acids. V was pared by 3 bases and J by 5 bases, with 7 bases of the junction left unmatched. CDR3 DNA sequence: TGTGCCAGCAGCTTTTCAGCGGGGGGCGGGGAGACCCAGTACTTC. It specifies CASSFSAGGGETQYF.

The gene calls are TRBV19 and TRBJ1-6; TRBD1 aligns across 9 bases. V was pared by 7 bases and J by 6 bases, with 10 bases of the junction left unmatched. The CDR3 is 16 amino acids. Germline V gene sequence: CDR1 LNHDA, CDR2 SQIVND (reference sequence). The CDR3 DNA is TGTGCCAGTACCCCGAACCGGGACAGGGTTAATTCACCCCTCCACTTT. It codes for CASTPNRDRVNSPLHF.

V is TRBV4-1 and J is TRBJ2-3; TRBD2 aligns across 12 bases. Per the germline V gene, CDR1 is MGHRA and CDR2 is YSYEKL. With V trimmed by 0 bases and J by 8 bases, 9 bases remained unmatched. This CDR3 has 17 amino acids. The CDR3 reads CASSQEAPSGGAFTQYF. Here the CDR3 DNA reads TGCGCCAGCAGCCAAGAAGCTCCTAGCGGGGGGGCTTTTACGCAGTATTTT.

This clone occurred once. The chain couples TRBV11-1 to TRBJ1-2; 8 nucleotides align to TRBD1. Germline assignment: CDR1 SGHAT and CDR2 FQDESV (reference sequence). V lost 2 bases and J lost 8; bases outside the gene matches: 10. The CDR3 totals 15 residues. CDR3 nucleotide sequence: TGTGCCAGCAGCTTAAGCGACAGGGGTTTTTACGGCTACACCTTC. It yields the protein CASSLSDRGFYGYTF.

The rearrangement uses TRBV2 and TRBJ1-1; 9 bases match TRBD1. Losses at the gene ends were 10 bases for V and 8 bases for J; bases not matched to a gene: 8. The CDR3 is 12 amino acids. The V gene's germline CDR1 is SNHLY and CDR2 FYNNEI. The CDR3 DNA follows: TGTGCCACACAGGGGGCGCTGAGGGAAGCTTTCTTT. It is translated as CATQGALREAFF.

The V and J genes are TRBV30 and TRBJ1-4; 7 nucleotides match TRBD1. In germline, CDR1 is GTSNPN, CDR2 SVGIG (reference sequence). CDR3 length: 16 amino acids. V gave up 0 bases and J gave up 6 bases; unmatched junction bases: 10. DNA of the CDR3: TGTGCCTGGAGTGTACCCGGGGTCAGGGGGTATGAAAAACTGTTTTTT. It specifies CAWSVPGVRGYEKLFF.

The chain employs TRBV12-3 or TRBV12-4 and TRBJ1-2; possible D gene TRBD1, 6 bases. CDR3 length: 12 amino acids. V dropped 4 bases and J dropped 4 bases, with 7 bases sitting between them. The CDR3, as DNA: TGTGCCAGCAGTTGGGACACCTATGGCTACACCTTC. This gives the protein CASSWDTYGYTF.

CDR3 region: CASSFRGVNQPQHF. CDR3 nucleotides: TGTGCCAGCAGTTTTCGGGGGGTCAATCAGCCCCAGCATTTT. This rearrangement joins TRBV27 to TRBJ1-5; D is perhaps TRBD1 (5 bases). The CDR3 runs 14 residues. The germline V gene has CDR1 MNHEY and CDR2 SMNVEV (reference sequence). Trimming shortened V by 3 bases and J by 3 bases, and 9 bases separated the two germline ends.

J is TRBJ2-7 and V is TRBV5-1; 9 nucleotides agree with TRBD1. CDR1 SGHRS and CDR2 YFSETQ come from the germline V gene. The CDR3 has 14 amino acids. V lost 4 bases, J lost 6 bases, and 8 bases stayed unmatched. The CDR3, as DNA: TGCGCCAGCAGCACCTGGACAGGGGCCTCCGAGCAGTACTTC. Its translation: CASSTWTGASEQYF.